This entry lists 9 T cell receptor beta chains sequenced from one sample in a study of CD8 T cells in ankylosing spondylitis. One entry per CDR3 protein, called by TCRdb with MiXCR from the 5' RACE reads. Found here are over 100,000 distinct CDR3 sequences, 7% of them singletons; the top ten hold about 12%. The sequenced material came from blood, either unsorted or a sorted T cell fraction (not recorded which). The receptors stem from a male donor with ankylosing spondylitis or in good health (not recorded which).

This clonotype has a count of ten or more. This chain uses TRBV20-1 with TRBJ2-7, with D unclear. This CDR3 region has 15 residues. Germline V gene data show CDR1 as DFQATT and CDR2 as SNEGSKA (reference sequence). Deletions cut 0 bases from V and 6 bases from J, with 18 bases between. The CDR3 sequence: CSARDRGLRSREQYF. The CDR3 bases are TGCAGTGCTAGAGATCGAGGTTTACGGAGTCGCGAGCAGTACTTC.

Ten or more counts support this clonotype. The V call is TRBV5-5, the J call TRBJ1-1, with TRBD1 identical over 7 bases. The CDR3 runs to 13 residues. The J segment lost 6 bases and the V segment lost 2 bases, leaving 4 bases of the junction unmatched. Germline V gene data show CDR1 as SGHKS and CDR2 as YYEKEE (reference sequence). The CDR3 loop reads CASSLTGDAEAFF. DNA of the CDR3: TGTGCCAGCAGCTTAACAGGGGATGCTGAAGCTTTCTTT.

The chain recombines TRBV27 with TRBJ2-7; 7 positions agree with TRBD2. J gave up 6 bases and V 5 bases, and 13 bases lay outside the gene matches. Germline V gene lookup returns CDR1 MNHEY and CDR2 SMNVEV (reference sequence). CDR3 length equals 15 residues. CDR3 sequence reads: CASSVRGRPFAEQYF. The DNA of the CDR3 is TGTGCCAGCAGTGTGCGGGGGAGGCCTTTTGCCGAGCAGTACTTC.

This clonotype was found many times. The rearrangement uses TRBV3-1 and TRBJ2-5; TRBD1 might be the D (6 bases). This CDR3 comprises 13 residues. The germline V gene has CDR1 LGHDT and CDR2 YNNKEL (reference sequence). Trimming stripped 7 bases from V and 5 bases from J, with 14 bases between. In DNA form, the CDR3 reads TGTGCCAGCAACACAGGGCCCCGGGAGACCCAGTACTTC. It is translated as CASNTGPRETQYF.

This clonotype was detected only a few times. CDR3: CASSFRQLTGYTF. The CDR3 DNA reads TGTGCCAGCAGCTTCCGACAGCTAACGGGCTACACCTTC. J is TRBJ1-2 and V is TRBV5-5, with D possibly TRBD1 on 5 matching bases. The CDR3 length is 13 residues. Trimming took 2 bases from V and 8 from J, leaving 13 bases between them. The germline V gene encodes CDR1 SGHKS and CDR2 YYEKEE (reference sequence).

This clonotype has at least ten counts. This sequence joins TRBV29-1 and TRBJ2-3; TRBD2 matches 7 bases. This CDR3 spans 14 amino acids. Germline CDR1 SQVTM, CDR2 ANQGSEA. After removal of 1 base from V and 4 bases from J, the junction contained 5 bases not matched to a gene. Written as DNA, the CDR3 is TGCAGCGTTGAAGGGCGCGGGAGAGCAGATACGCAGTATTTT. It specifies CSVEGRGRADTQYF.

Many counts were recorded for this clonotype. The chain links TRBV7-8 to TRBJ1-2; 9 nucleotides agree with TRBD1. The length of the CDR3 is 14 residues. V shed 4 bases, J shed 6 bases, and the junction held 6 bases outside the gene matches. Germline loops: CDR1 SGHVS, CDR2 FQNEAQ. The DNA of the CDR3 is TGTGCCAGCAGCTCCCCGGGACAGGGAAATGGCTACACCTTC. It yields the protein CASSSPGQGNGYTF.

This clonotype was observed at least ten times. The genes are TRBV5-1 and TRBJ1-4; tentatively, D is TRBD1 (5 bases). The CDR3 consists of 15 residues. V dropped 1 base and J dropped 8 bases, with 15 bases sitting between them. Germline assignment: CDR1 SGHRS and CDR2 YFSETQ. CDR3 sequence reads: CASSLFVGEAEKLFF. The CDR3 region has the DNA TGCGCCAGCAGCTTGTTCGTAGGGGAGGCGGAAAAACTGTTTTTT.

This clonotype was counted at least ten times. The J gene is TRBJ2-6, the V gene TRBV27; D is undetermined. V was shortened by 2 bases and J by 0 bases, with 8 bases between the two germline ends. The CDR3 covers 16 residues. Germline values: CDR1 MNHEY, CDR2 SMNVEV (reference sequence). The CDR3 protein is CASSLLGNSGANVLTF. DNA of the CDR3: TGTGCCAGCAGTTTACTGGGGAACTCTGGGGCCAACGTCCTGACTTTC.